The 29 T cell receptor beta chains given below trace back to one sample, sequenced in a study of shared clonotypes between healthy human individuals. The data were produced by immunoSEQ multiplex PCR, yet TCRdb's version contains in-frame clones alone and is incomplete. The sample includes about 490,000 clones, 81% of them seen just once. The specimen was PBMCs. Every receptor here comes from a woman aged 40-49 years in good health. Some clones in this sample may be carry-over from other donors' samples.

This clone has a handful of counts. The V and J genes are TRBV19 and TRBJ2-7; possibly TRBD1 or TRBD2 for D (5 bases each). CDR1 is LNHDA, CDR2 SQIVND, per germline (reference sequence). The length of the CDR3 is 14 residues. V was trimmed by 4 bases and J by 1 base, leaving 11 bases between them. The CDR3 is CASSRGGGSYEQYF. CDR3 nucleotide sequence: TGTGCCAGTAGTAGGGGCGGCGGGTCCTACGAGCAGTACTTC.

The chain has TRBV4-1 and TRBJ2-5; TRBD2 matches at 12 bases. CDR3 length: 17 amino acids. Germline V gives CDR1 MGHRA, CDR2 YSYEKL. J lost 4 bases, V lost 3 bases, and 9 bases had no gene match. As DNA, the CDR3 is TGCGCCAGCAGCCAGGGCCCTCGACTAGCGGGAGTAGAGACCCAGTACTTC. It is translated as CASSQGPRLAGVETQYF.

Comments on this clone: Since a much larger clone is just one base distant, this may be a read error. The chain's CDR3 is CASSLTNYGYTF. DNA of the CDR3: TGTGCCAGCAGCTTAACTAACTATGGCTACACCTTC. V is TRBV11-2 and J is TRBJ1-2; no definite D call. Trimming stripped 2 bases from V and 0 bases from J, with 1 base between. CDR1 is SGHAT and CDR2 is FQNNGV in the germline V gene. The CDR3 loop spans 12 amino acids.

About this clone: A far larger clone is only one base removed, so a read error is likely. Since the CDR3 does not end with the conserved phenylalanine or tryptophan, this likely comes from a read error. The chain recombines TRBV7-9 with TRBJ1-1; D gene unclear. Germline assignment: CDR1 SEHNR and CDR2 FQNEAQ (reference sequence). V was trimmed by 3 bases and J by 11 bases, leaving 13 bases between them. The CDR3 is 12 amino acids. CDR3 DNA sequence: TGTGCCAGCAGCTTGGGCCGGGGAGGGGCTTTCTCT. Translated: CASSLGRGGAFS.

This clone was seen just once. The CDR3 sequence: CASTPRQFPDTQYF. The CDR3 DNA reads TGTGCCAGTACGCCTAGGCAGTTTCCAGATACGCAGTATTTT. The chain links TRBV19 to TRBJ2-3; no firm D call. Per germline, CDR1 LNHDA and CDR2 SQIVND (reference sequence). The CDR3 extends over 14 amino acids. V was shortened by 7 bases and J by 4 bases, with 15 bases between the two germline ends.

The rearrangement uses TRBV6-5 and TRBJ1-2; D possibly corresponds to TRBD1 (6 bases). This CDR3 has 14 amino acids. Trimming removed 5 bases at V and 3 bases at J, with 13 bases between. Germline V gene sequence: CDR1 MNHEY, CDR2 SVGAGI. As DNA, the CDR3 is TGTGCCAGCAGTCAGCGCAGGGGTGACTATGGCTACACCTTC. Translation: CASSQRRGDYGYTF.

This clone was picked up many times. The same CDR3 arises from other DNA sequences in this sample as well. This rearrangement joins TRBV4-1 to TRBJ2-7, with 12 bases lining up with TRBD2. In germline, CDR1 is MGHRA, CDR2 YSYEKL. The CDR3 is made up of 16 amino acids. V was clipped by 1 base and J by 7 bases; unmatched bases: 8. DNA of the CDR3: TGCGCCAGCAGCCAAGGCAGACTAGCGGGAGCGGATGAGCAGTACTTC. Translated: CASSQGRLAGADEQYF.

Note on this clone: A far bigger clonotype differs at one base, so this is likely a read error. Other nucleotide sequences in the sample specify the same CDR3. The chain links TRBV6-6 to TRBJ2-5; D is tentatively TRBD1 or TRBD2 (5 bases each). V was trimmed by 2 bases and J by 5 bases, leaving 18 bases between them. The V gene's germline CDR1 is MNHNY and CDR2 SVGAGI (reference sequence). The CDR3 extends over 16 amino acids. The CDR3 sequence is CASSYLPGQREETQYF. CDR3 in DNA: TGTGCCAGCAGTTACCTGCCTGGACAAAGGGAGGAGACCCAGTACTTC.

The chain is built from TRBV30 and TRBJ2-1; D unclear. CDR3 length: 13 amino acids. Germline CDR1 and CDR2: GTSNPN and SVGIG (reference sequence). Trimming took off 2 bases at V and 7 bases at J, with 12 bases between the two ends. This CDR3 reads CAWSLGRGNEQFF. CDR3 nucleotides: TGTGCCTGGAGTCTGGGTCGTGGGAATGAGCAGTTCTTC.

V and J are TRBV5-6 and TRBJ1-2; D not resolved. Trimming removed 4 bases at V and 1 base at J, with 14 bases between. Per germline, CDR1 SGHDT and CDR2 YYEEEE. The CDR3 runs 15 residues. For the CDR3, the DNA is TGTGCCAGCAGCCCCCAGACTACAGATAACTATGGCTACACCTTC. Its protein product is CASSPQTTDNYGYTF.

As concerns this clone: Only one base separates this from a far larger clonotype, so it likely reflects a read error. J is TRBJ2-2 and V is TRBV7-9; a weak D match, TRBD1 (5 bases). The CDR3 length is 14 residues. Germline CDR1 and CDR2: SEHNR and FQNEAQ (reference sequence). In nucleotides, the CDR3 is TGTGCCAGCAGCTCGACAGAGAACACCTGGGAGCTGTTTTTT. Amino acids: CASSSTENTWELFF.

The chain is built from TRBV28 and TRBJ2-7; 10 bases fit TRBD1. This CDR3 spans 13 amino acids. Germline CDR1 is MDHEN and CDR2 is SYDVKM. V gave up 5 bases and J gave up 6 bases; unmatched junction bases: 4. CDR3 sequence (DNA): TGTGCCAGCAGTAAACGGGACAGGGGCGAGCAGTACTTC. Its protein product is CASSKRDRGEQYF.

This chain connects TRBV2 to TRBJ2-1, with 7 bases that match TRBD2. The CDR3 spans 15 residues. J lost 2 bases, V lost 3 bases, and 4 bases had no gene match. Looked up from germline, CDR1 is SNHLY and CDR2 is FYNNEI. CDR3: CASSEREPPYNEQFF. In nucleotides, the CDR3 is TGTGCCAGCAGTGAGCGGGAGCCCCCCTACAATGAGCAGTTCTTC.

The CDR3 spells CASRVAYRGVNTGELFF. The DNA of the CDR3 is TGCGCCAGCAGAGTGGCCTACCGTGGGGTGAACACCGGGGAGCTGTTTTTT. This chain uses TRBV5-1 with TRBJ2-2; D remains unclear. Per the germline V gene, CDR1 is SGHRS and CDR2 is YFSETQ. V was pared by 5 bases and J by 1 base, with 18 bases between. The CDR3 length is 17 residues. The full variable domain, with the rest looked up from reference TRBV5-1 and TRBJ2-2, is KAGVTQTPRYLIKTRGQQVTLSCSPISGHRSVSWYQQTPGQGLQFLFEYFSETQRNKGNFPGRFSGRQFSNSRSEMNVSTLELGDSALYLCASRVAYRGVNTGELFFGEGSRLTVL.

This clone was counted a few times. This likely reflects a read error, since a far larger clone is one base away. The same CDR3 can be traced to other DNA sequences in this sample. The V gene is TRBV13, the J gene TRBJ1-1; D perhaps matches TRBD1 (5 bases). In germline, CDR1 is PRHDT, CDR2 FYEKMQ (reference sequence). The CDR3 loop spans 14 amino acids. The CDR3 loop reads CASSLGRAGTEAFF. CDR3 DNA: TGTGCCAGCAGCTTAGGCAGGGCTGGCACTGAAGCTTTCTTC.

With regard to this clone: A far larger clone is only one base removed, so a read error is likely. The identical CDR3 is also encoded by other nucleotide sequences in the sample. J is TRBJ2-2 and V is TRBV5-4; D is uncertain. CDR1 is SGHNT, CDR2 YYREEE, per germline (reference sequence). The CDR3 has 18 amino acids. As DNA, the CDR3 is TGTGCCAGCAGTTTGGGCACAATCGGAACTTTTAACACCGGGGAGCTGTTTTTT. This translates into CASSLGTIGTFNTGELFF.

Many counts were recorded for this clone. The chain joins TRBV30 to TRBJ2-3, with D possibly being TRBD1 (6 bases). Trimming pared 4 bases from V and 0 bases from J, leaving 8 bases between. Germline V gene sequence: CDR1 GTSNPN, CDR2 SVGIG (reference sequence). This CDR3 is 13 amino acids long. In DNA form, the CDR3 reads TGTGCCTGGACCAGGGGAAGCACAGATACGCAGTATTTT. The encoded protein is CAWTRGSTDTQYF.

V gene TRBV2 combines with J gene TRBJ2-6, with a tentative D call TRBD2 (7 bases). V gave up 4 bases and J gave up 4 bases, with 11 bases separating them. The germline CDR1 and CDR2 sequences are SNHLY and FYNNEI. The CDR3 runs 15 residues. CDR3 residues: CASSVGGGGANVLTF. The DNA of the CDR3 is TGTGCCAGCAGTGTGGGAGGGGGAGGGGCCAACGTCCTGACTTTC.

This clone was found once. The chain employs TRBV25-1 and TRBJ2-3; 7 nucleotides align to TRBD2. Germline CDR1 and CDR2: MGHDK and SYGVNS. V dropped 0 bases and J dropped 2; count of bases not matched to a gene: 5. This CDR3 comprises 16 residues. The DNA for the CDR3 is TGTGCCAGCAGTGAATATGGCGGGAGAAACACAGATACGCAGTATTTT. Protein sequence: CASSEYGGRNTDTQYF. Together with reference TRBV25-1 and TRBJ2-3, the CDR3 gives the full variable domain: EADIYQTPRYLVIGTGKKITLECSQTMGHDKMYWYQQDPGMELHLIHYSYGVNSTEKGDLSSESTVSRIRTEHFPLTLESARPSHTSQYLCASSEYGGRNTDTQYFGPGTRLTVL.

The chain employs TRBV5-1 and TRBJ1-1; tentatively, D is TRBD1 (5 bases). V lost 0 bases and J 5 bases, leaving 11 bases between the germline ends. CDR1 is SGHRS, CDR2 YFSETQ, per germline. The CDR3 covers 14 residues. In nucleotides, the CDR3 is TGCGCCAGCAGCTTGGATGCAGGGTTAACTGAAGCTTTCTTT. Protein: CASSLDAGLTEAFF.

The count of this clone is one. A far larger clone differs by one base, so this is likely a read error. V is TRBV18 and J is TRBJ1-1; D gene uncertain. This CDR3 has 14 amino acids. Germline lookup yields CDR1 KGHSH and CDR2 LQKENI. Trimming removed 2 bases at V and 1 base at J, with 8 bases between. Here the CDR3 DNA reads TGTGCCAGCTCACCATTGTCTGGGAACACTGAAGCTTTCTTT. Translated, it gives CASSPLSGNTEAFF.

This rearrangement joins TRBV4-2 to TRBJ1-5, with no clear D. This CDR3 is built from 15 residues. V was clipped by 0 bases and J by 5 bases, with 11 bases between them. Germline lookup yields CDR1 LGHNA and CDR2 YNFKEQ. The CDR3 reads CASSQEVVSDQPQHF. As DNA, the CDR3 is TGTGCCAGCAGCCAAGAGGTTGTCTCCGATCAGCCCCAGCATTTT.

This chain connects TRBV23-1 to TRBJ2-6; possible D gene TRBD2, 6 bases. TRBV23-1 is annotated as an ORF whose role is uncertain. This CDR3 contains 13 residues. Trimming shortened V by 3 bases and J by 9 bases, and 9 bases separated the two germline ends. The CDR3 DNA reads as TGCGCCAGCAGTCAGGAGGGCGGCAACGTCCTGACTTTC. It translates to CASSQEGGNVLTF.

V and J are TRBV4-3 and TRBJ1-1, with D maybe TRBD1 (5 bases). The germline CDR1 and CDR2 sequences are LGHNA and YSLEER. The V and J ends lost 5 bases and 1 base respectively, with 11 bases between them. The CDR3 extends over 14 amino acids. CDR3 loop: CASSITGRNTEAFF. DNA of the CDR3: TGCGCCAGCAGCATCACAGGTAGGAACACTGAAGCTTTCTTT.

For this clone: This likely came from a read error, as a far larger clone is one base away. The V and J genes are TRBV5-1 and TRBJ1-1, with 8 bases that match TRBD1. This CDR3 spans 14 amino acids. V lost 4 bases, J lost 7 bases, and 9 bases stayed unmatched. In germline, CDR1 is SGHRS, CDR2 YFSETQ. CDR3 nucleotide sequence: TGCGCCAGCAGCCTGGACAGGGTGGGTAATGAAGCTTTCTTT. Protein: CASSLDRVGNEAFF. Complete variable domain (other parts from reference TRBV5-1 and TRBJ1-1): KAGVTQTPRYLIKTRGQQVTLSCSPISGHRSVSWYQQTPGQGLQFLFEYFSETQRNKGNFPGRFSGRQFSNSRSEMNVSTLELGDSALYLCASSLDRVGNEAFFGQGTRLTVV.

The rearrangement uses TRBV30 and TRBJ1-4; 7 bases line up with TRBD1. CDR3 size: 14 residues. The V segment lost 2 bases and the J segment 5 bases; nucleotides outside the gene matches: 5. The germline gives CDR1 GTSNPN, CDR2 SVGIG (reference sequence). The CDR3 sequence: CAWSRTGPNEKLFF. In nucleotides, the CDR3 is TGTGCCTGGAGTAGGACAGGCCCGAATGAAAAACTGTTTTTT.

This clone is a singleton in its sample. This probably arose from a read error, given a far larger clone one base away. The sample has other DNA sequences that encode this CDR3 too. The chain combines TRBV6-1 with TRBJ2-5; D gene ambiguous. The DNA end is a closer match to TRBJ2-7, so the J assignment may be wrong. The V gene's germline CDR1 is MNHNS and CDR2 SASEGT. The CDR3 is made up of 15 amino acids. The CDR3 nucleotides read TGTGCCAGCAGTGAAGCAGCCTACTATATCTACGAGCAGTACTTC. It translates to CASSEAAYYIYEQYF.

This chain connects TRBV5-1 to TRBJ2-2; either TRBD1 or TRBD2 may supply D (5 bases each). This CDR3 has 16 amino acids. CDR1 is SGHRS and CDR2 is YFSETQ in the germline V gene. Trimming removed 3 bases from V and 0 bases from J, with 12 bases in between. The CDR3 reads CASSWAGTSNTGELFF. The CDR3 region has the DNA TGCGCCAGCAGCTGGGCCGGGACCTCGAACACCGGGGAGCTGTTTTTT.

The genes are TRBV14 and TRBJ1-1; TRBD1 matches 7 bases. The length of the CDR3 is 14 residues. The junction had 7 bases not matched to a gene; V was cut back by 5 bases and J by 4 bases. Per germline, CDR1 SGHDN and CDR2 FVKESK. The DNA of the CDR3 is TGTGCCAGCAGCTCCCACAGGGGATCCACTGAAGCTTTCTTT. It specifies CASSSHRGSTEAFF.